This T cell receptor (beta chain) was recovered during a study of T cells after yellow fever vaccination. Whole-study findings and limits: Detected again after the booster were most primary-vaccination clones, at approximately 95% CD4 and 80% to 90% CD8. Clonotypes appearing in both CD4 and CD8 compartments existed, and their share was small. Weaker overall, the secondary response nonetheless peaked faster (day 5 versus 15).

This clonotype has a count of ten or more. No antigen is known for it. CDR1 and CDR2 (germline): SGHVS, FQNEAQ. Germline trimming cut 4 bases from V and 2 bases from J; bases unmatched to any gene: 6. This CDR3 has 15 residues. From the 5' RACE reads, TCRdb called clonotypes with MiXCR, one entry per CDR3 protein. The sample carries over 150,000 distinct CDR3 sequences, 6.2% recorded once. The chain recombines TRBV7-8 with TRBJ2-3; 7 bases map to TRBD1. Sequences were derived from CD4+ T cells sorted from PBMCs, sampled on the day of the first yellow fever vaccination. The sequence was obtained from a man aged 18-30 years who received the YFV17D yellow fever vaccine. The CDR3: CASSWNRGDTDTQYF. CDR3 sequence (DNA): TGTGCCAGCAGCTGGAACAGGGGTGACACAGATACGCAGTATTTT.